This TCR beta chain originates from a study of blood T cell repertoires in COVID-19. Trimming took 7 bases from V and 5 from J; bases not matched to a gene: 9. The germline CDR1 and CDR2 sequences are MDHEN and SYDVKM. The CDR3 has 14 amino acids. This table comes from immunoSEQ multiplex PCR, and its TCRdb copy is limited to in-frame clones, with some not included. The sample lists about 310,000 clones; around 85% were seen once. The V gene is TRBV28, the J gene TRBJ2-7, with TRBD1 matching over 9 bases. The sequence came from a woman in her twenties or thirties who had been exposed to COVID-19. Source material: PBMCs or T cells enriched from blood (not recorded which). This chain's CDR3 is CASITGGARNEQYF. The CDR3 region has the DNA TGTGCCAGCATCACAGGGGGCGCGCGGAACGAGCAGTACTTC.